The 10 T cell receptor beta chains below all came from one sample that was sequenced in a study of control samples from healthy donors and cancer patients. Method: immunoSEQ multiplex PCR; TCRdb's copy keeps in-frame clones and lacks some. The top ten hold 13% to 15% of the sample, which has around 150,000 clones, roughly 94% seen once. The sequencing sample was made of PBMCs. The receptors were sampled from a man in his sixties with colorectal cancer.

The sample holds a few counts of this clone. The chain employs TRBV19 and TRBJ1-1; 9 bases align to TRBD1. The CDR3 loop spans 16 amino acids. Germline CDR1 reads LNHDA; CDR2 reads SQIVND (reference sequence). V shed 9 bases, J shed 0 bases, and the junction held 11 bases outside the gene matches. The CDR3 region has the DNA TGTGCCAGCAGCCCGGGACAGGGTAGAATGAACACTGAAGCTTTCTTT. It encodes CASSPGQGRMNTEAFF.

The genes are TRBV3-1 (or the pseudogene TRBV3-2) and TRBJ1-1, with 12 bases fitting TRBD1. Germline V CDR1 and CDR2: LGHDT, YNNKEL (reference sequence). The CDR3 consists of 16 residues. Trimming cost V 4 bases and J 6 bases; bases outside gene matches: 9. Here the CDR3 DNA reads TGTGCCAGCAGCCCGACGACGGGACAGGGGGCCGCTGAAGCTTTCTTT. Its protein is CASSPTTGQGAAEAFF.

This clone was observed a handful of times. The chain carries TRBV6-6 and TRBJ1-2, with 8 bases that match TRBD1. This CDR3 comprises 16 residues. Germline V gives CDR1 MNHNY, CDR2 SVGAGI (reference sequence). After removal of 4 bases from V and 11 bases from J, the junction contained 18 bases not matched to a gene. CDR3 region: CASSSIFPGQGAKYTF. CDR3 nucleotides: TGTGCCAGCAGTTCCATATTTCCCGGACAGGGTGCGAAGTACACCTTC.

This clone was seen just once. The genes are TRBV19 and TRBJ2-1, with 12 bases that match TRBD2. The germline gives CDR1 LNHDA, CDR2 SQIVND (reference sequence). After removal of 6 bases from V and 7 bases from J, the junction contained 7 bases not matched to a gene. The CDR3 sequence is 15 residues long. CDR3 nucleotides: TGTGCCAGTAGGTCTAGCGGGGGGGCCGGTAATGAGCAGTTCTTC. This codes for CASRSSGGAGNEQFF.

The chain uses TRBV6-1 and TRBJ1-6, with D perhaps matching TRBD1 (6 bases). CDR3 size: 15 residues. The germline V gene encodes CDR1 MNHNS and CDR2 SASEGT. Deletions cut 2 bases from V and 7 bases from J, with 12 bases between. For the CDR3, the DNA is TGTGCCAGCAGTGAAAGGGACACCTCAAATTCACCCCTCCACTTT. Translation: CASSERDTSNSPLHF.

This clone came up a few times. V gene TRBV4-2 combines with J gene TRBJ1-6; TRBD1 aligns across 9 bases. Germline CDR1 is LGHNA and CDR2 is YNFKEQ. V was clipped by 0 bases and J by 10 bases; unmatched bases: 7. The CDR3 spans 16 residues. The CDR3 sequence: CASSQEGDRARSPLHF. The CDR3 coding sequence is TGTGCCAGCAGCCAAGAAGGGGACAGGGCACGGTCACCCCTCCACTTT.

The table lists this clone with a few counts. The rearrangement uses TRBV7-9 and TRBJ2-7; 9 bases match TRBD1. The trim removed 1 base at V and 2 bases at J, leaving 9 bases unmatched. Germline V lookup: CDR1 SEHNR, CDR2 FQNEAQ (reference sequence). The length of the CDR3 is 17 residues. The CDR3 DNA sequence: TGTGCCAGCAGCTTAGGATCCGGGACAGGGACCACCTACGAGCAGTACTTC. Its protein is CASSLGSGTGTTYEQYF.

The genes are TRBV5-6 and TRBJ1-1; 9 bases fit TRBD1. CDR1 is SGHDT, CDR2 YYEEEE, per germline. Germline trimming cut 1 base from V and 4 bases from J; bases unmatched to any gene: 2. CDR3 length: 14 residues. The CDR3 is CASSLRQGGTEAFF. The CDR3 DNA follows: TGTGCCAGCAGCTTGAGACAGGGGGGCACTGAAGCTTTCTTT.

This sequence joins TRBV18 and TRBJ2-7; D not certain. V was cut by 2 bases and J by 6 bases, with 14 bases left in between. The CDR3 has 14 residues. Germline values: CDR1 KGHSH, CDR2 LQKENI. The CDR3 protein is CASSPEATAAEQYF. DNA of the CDR3: TGTGCCAGCTCACCAGAGGCGACGGCCGCCGAGCAGTACTTC.

The V gene is TRBV27, the J gene TRBJ2-3, with D unclear. This CDR3 has 15 amino acids. From germline, CDR1 is MNHEY and CDR2 SMNVEV (reference sequence). With 6 bases removed from V and 4 bases from J, the gap between germline ends came to 17 bases. CDR3 in DNA: TGTGCCAGCAGAAGACCGGGTCAAGTGCCAGATACGCAGTATTTT. Amino acids: CASRRPGQVPDTQYF.